The T cell receptor (beta chain) described here comes from a study of blood T cell repertoires in COVID-19. Looking at the study overall: Acute-phase and convalescent COVID-19 samples originated in the United States, Italy and Spain. The analysed material was cDNA or gDNA that came from T cells, B-cell-depleted T cells, or PBMCs.

Seattle's enrolled individuals joined amid active infection and were then monitored longitudinally. This clone has just a few counts. Authors' methods: Amplification from reference gene primers served as the basis for estimated nucleated cell counts. The method was immunoSEQ multiplex PCR; TCRdb's version includes in-frame clones alone and lacks a portion of them. The DNA gave D and trimming, while V, J and clone size come from that table. The table includes roughly 220,000 clones, approximately 85% detected once. The germline V gene has CDR1 LNHDA and CDR2 SQIVND (reference sequence). The CDR3 has 14 amino acids. Trimming shortened V by 5 bases and J by 4 bases, and 14 bases separated the two germline ends.

Sequencing was performed on peripheral blood. This rearrangement joins TRBV19 to TRBJ2-5; tentative D call: TRBD1 (6 bases). The sequence was obtained from an elderly woman with COVID-19, enrolled during active disease. The CDR3 spells CASSPQTGLETQYF. DNA for the CDR3: TGTGCCAGTAGTCCTCAGACAGGTCTAGAGACCCAGTACTTC. Looking up the rest from reference TRBV19 and TRBJ2-5 gives the full variable domain: DGGITQSPKYLFRKEGQNVTLSCEQNLNHDAMYWYRQDPGQGLRLIYYSQIVNDFQKGDIAEGYSVSREKKESFPLTVTSAQKNPTAFYLCASSPQTGLETQYFGPGTRLLVL.